One sample yielded the 19 T cell receptor delta chains listed below, sequenced in a study of gamma-delta T cells after stem cell transplantation. TCRdb called clones anew from the RT-PCR reads with CATT. The sample includes fewer than 3,000 delta-chain clones, around 40% of them seen just once. Specimen: gamma-delta T cells. These receptors originate from a human donor. It is not recorded whose cells these are; they may come from a transplant donor.

Worth noting for this clone: This likely traces to a read error, being one base from a far larger clone. V and J are TRDV2 and TRDJ1; D unresolved. Per the germline V gene, CDR1 is GEAIGNYY and CDR2 is EKD. This CDR3 spans 14 amino acids. Trimming cost V 0 bases and J 3 bases, with 10 bases left between them. CDR3 amino acids: CACDTLLASDKLIF. The CDR3 DNA sequence: TGTGCCTGTGACACCCTCCTGGCATCCGATAAACTCATCTTT.

The J gene is TRDJ4, the V gene TRDV2; 12 bases line up with TRDD3. Germline-derived CDR1 and CDR2 are GEAIGNYY and EKD. The CDR3 totals 24 residues. V was pared by 5 bases and J by 0 bases, with 33 bases of the junction left unmatched. CDR3 sequence reads: CACASGGGYPGPLGDTRQARPLIF. The CDR3 DNA reads as TGTGCCTGTGCTAGTGGTGGGGGATACCCGGGTCCCCTGGGGGATACGCGGCAGGCCAGACCCCTGATCTTT.

Details on this clone: The same CDR3 arises from other DNA sequences in this sample as well. The chain couples TRDV2 to TRDJ3, with TRDD3 matching 8 bases. Germline V lookup: CDR1 GEAIGNYY, CDR2 EKD. The ends lost 1 base at V and 1 base at J; junction bases unmatched: 8. CDR3 length: 19 amino acids. CDR3 coding DNA: TGTGCCTGTGACACGCTCCTGGGGGACCATTCCTGGGACACCCGACAGATGTTTTTC. Protein product: CACDTLLGDHSWDTRQMFF.

This clone was recorded a few times. The chain recombines TRDV2 with TRDJ1; D is possibly TRDD3 (6 bases). This CDR3 has 15 residues. Trimming shortened V by 3 bases and J by 1 base, and 14 bases separated the two germline ends. Germline-derived CDR1 and CDR2 are GEAIGNYY and EKD. In DNA form, the CDR3 reads TGTGCCTGTGACTTCGTCGGGGGGACCACCGATAAACTCATCTTT. Residues: CACDFVGGTTDKLIF.

With respect to this clone: Relative to the germline gene, one junction end is altered; a read error may explain this. Within the sample, other DNA sequences also encode this same CDR3. CDR3 sequence reads: CACDTGWGITPTANSWDTRQMFF. For the CDR3, the DNA is TGTGCCTGTGACACCGGTTGGGGGATTACTCCGACCGCTAATTCCTGGGACACCCGACAAATGTTTTTC. The V gene is TRDV2, the J gene TRDJ3, with TRDD3 matching over 8 bases. Germline lookup yields CDR1 GEAIGNYY and CDR2 EKD. This CDR3 spans 23 amino acids.

Of note for this clone: It may be a read error: a sequence one base away is much more abundant. Other DNA sequences from this sample encode an identical CDR3 as well. The V call is TRDV2, the J call TRDJ1; 7 positions match TRDD3. The CDR3 is 14 residues long. Germline V gives CDR1 GEAIGNYY, CDR2 EKD. The CDR3 is CACDVWGYTDKLIF. The CDR3, as DNA: TGTGCTTGTGACGTCTGGGGGTACACCGATAAACTCATCTTT.

This clone is classed as large. Other DNA variants within this sample encode the same CDR3. The V call is TRDV2, the J call TRDJ3; 10 bases map to TRDD3. Germline V gene data show CDR1 as GEAIGNYY and CDR2 as EKD. This CDR3 has 20 amino acids. Trimming at V came to 1 base and at J to 1 base, leaving 9 bases not matched to a gene. As DNA, the CDR3 is TGTGCCTGTGACACTCCTCCACTGGGGGATGTTTCCTGGGACACCCGACAGATGTTTTTC. The encoded protein is CACDTPPLGDVSWDTRQMFF.

As for this clone: At one of its ends the junction is not consistent with the germline gene, which may arise from a read error. This chain links TRDV2 with TRDJ1; D not resolved. The CDR3 is made up of 16 amino acids. The germline V gene encodes CDR1 GEAIGNYY and CDR2 EKD. This CDR3 reads CACDLLTPLSSDKFIF. The CDR3 nucleotides read TGTGCCTGCGACTTGTTGACCCCTCTCTCCTCCGATAAATTCATCTTT.

By sample fraction, this clone is large. This chain uses TRDV2 with TRDJ1; 11 positions agree with TRDD3. Germline trimming cut 4 bases from V and 6 bases from J; bases unmatched to any gene: 3. The CDR3 covers 13 residues. CDR1 is GEAIGNYY, CDR2 EKD, per germline. Here the CDR3 reads CACDRLGDNKLIF. The CDR3 coding sequence is TGTGCCTGTGATCGACTGGGGGATAATAAACTCATCTTT.

This clone was observed a few times. The sample has other DNA sequences that encode this CDR3 too. V and J are TRDV2 and TRDJ3, with 8 bases identical to TRDD3. The CDR3 is 19 amino acids. Germline V gene sequence: CDR1 GEAIGNYY, CDR2 EKD. J was trimmed by 0 bases and V by 0 bases; bases with no gene match: 6. The CDR3 nucleotides read TGTGCCTGTGACACCGCTGGGGGAACGAGCTCCTGGGACACCCGACAGATGTTTTTC. Amino acid sequence: CACDTAGGTSSWDTRQMFF.

Comments on this clone: Germline is not matched at one junction end, which may reflect a read error. The same CDR3 can be traced to other DNA sequences in this sample. In DNA, the CDR3 is TGTGCCTGTGAGGGGATACAAGGAACCGATAAGCTCATCTTT. Residues: CACEGIQGTDKLIF. The chain employs TRDV2 and TRDJ1; 8 bases match TRDD3. There are 14 residues in the CDR3. Germline CDR1 and CDR2: GEAIGNYY and EKD.

By share, this clone ranks as large. Within the sample, other DNA sequences also encode this same CDR3. DNA of the CDR3: TGTGCCTGTGACACCGTTGCGGATTTATCGGGGGATCGGGGTAAACTCATCTTT. This gives the protein CACDTVADLSGDRGKLIF. V usage is TRDV2 and J usage is TRDJ1, with 7 bases that match TRDD3. Per the germline V gene, CDR1 is GEAIGNYY and CDR2 is EKD. After removal of 0 bases from V and 7 bases from J, the junction contained 19 bases not matched to a gene. The CDR3 has 18 residues.

The DNA of the CDR3 is TGTGCCTGTGACACCGTATCTGGAACCACCGATAAACTCATCTTT. Translated, it gives CACDTVSGTTDKLIF. The chain recombines TRDV2 with TRDJ1, with no clear D. Trimming took off 0 bases at V and 1 base at J, with 11 bases between the two ends. This CDR3 region has 15 residues. Germline V lookup: CDR1 GEAIGNYY, CDR2 EKD.

This clone showed up just a few times. A junction end diverges from the germline sequence, so it may reflect a read error. The chain has TRDV2 and TRDJ1; 8 nucleotides line up with TRDD3. The CDR3 is 17 amino acids. The germline gives CDR1 GEAIGNYY, CDR2 EKD. CDR3 in amino acids: CARDTVWGRGDTDKLIF. For the CDR3, the DNA is TGTGCCCGTGACACCGTCTGGGGGAGAGGAGACACCGATAAACTCATCTTT.

Regarding this clone: A much larger clone differs by one base, so this may be a read error. Other DNA sequences in this specimen translate into the identical CDR3. The gene calls are TRDV2 and TRDJ1, with TRDD3 matching over 10 bases. Germline lookup yields CDR1 GEAIGNYY and CDR2 EKD. V shed 2 bases, J shed 2 bases, and the junction held 10 bases outside the gene matches. This CDR3 has 17 residues. CDR3 protein: CACDSLRGIRGTDKLIF. Here the CDR3 DNA reads TGTGCCTGTGACAGTCTGAGGGGGATACGCGGGACCGATAAACTCATCTTT.

J is TRDJ1 and V is TRDV2; 11 bases are a match to TRDD3. Germline CDR1 GEAIGNYY, CDR2 EKD. The trim removed 3 bases at V and 0 bases at J, leaving 14 bases unmatched. The CDR3 contains 19 residues. DNA for the CDR3: TGTGCCTGTGACCCTGTGCTGGGGGATACTATGAAGTACACCGATAAACTCATCTTT. Encoded protein: CACDPVLGDTMKYTDKLIF.

Note on this clone: A much larger clone differs by one base, so this may be a read error. This rearrangement joins TRDV2 to TRDJ1; D may be TRDD2 (5 bases). From germline, CDR1 is GEAIGNYY and CDR2 EKD. V lost 0 bases, J lost 0 bases, and 19 bases lay in between. The CDR3 covers 18 residues. The CDR3 bases are TGTGCCTGTGACACCGTCCTTCGTGGGAACGGGTACACCGATAAACTCATCTTT. It is translated as CACDTVLRGNGYTDKLIF.

V usage is TRDV2 and J usage is TRDJ3; D is undetermined. The CDR3 is 20 amino acids. Germline V gene lookup returns CDR1 GEAIGNYY and CDR2 EKD. V was trimmed by 0 bases and J by 0 bases, leaving 17 bases between them. Here the CDR3 reads CACDTVSGTSSSWDTRQMFF. The CDR3 DNA sequence: TGTGCCTGTGACACCGTATCCGGGACCTCCAGCTCCTGGGACACCCGACAGATGTTTTTC.

To note about this clone: One base away lies a much larger clone, so this may be a sequencing read error. In the same sample, other DNA sequences code for this CDR3. The rearrangement uses TRDV2 and TRDJ1, with TRDD3 matching 9 bases. The CDR3 totals 15 residues. The germline gives CDR1 GEAIGNYY, CDR2 EKD. CDR3 loop: CACVWLGDKTDNLIF. CDR3 nucleotides: TGTGCCTGTGTGTGGTTGGGGGATAAGACCGATAACCTCATCTTT.